Reported below is one T cell receptor beta chain. Its antigen is not identified. This entry belongs to a study of cytomegalovirus exposure and HLA in healthy donors. Clones were sequenced by immunoSEQ multiplex PCR, and TCRdb holds only the in-frame ones, with some missing. The sample has 150,000 to 200,000 clones; 86% are singletons. The CDR3 sequence is 14 residues long. V was cut by 1 base and J by 6 bases, with 9 bases left in between. CDR1 is SEHNR, CDR2 FQNEAQ, per germline (reference sequence). Notes on the study in general: Among the CMV-associated chains, a few were confirmed in vitro as specific for CMV antigens. Cytomegalovirus status was reportedly diagnosed by the classifier with high specificity and sensitivity. Subsequent analysis found a tendency for first-cohort TCR clusters to co-occur within the approximately 130 validation repertoires.

Sequences were obtained from PBMCs. The source of this sequence is a man under 40 in good health and CMV-seropositive. V is TRBV7-9 and J is TRBJ2-2; D unresolved. CDR3 DNA: TGTGCCAGCAGCTTAGGTTATTCGGCCGGGGAGCTGTTTTTT. As protein: CASSLGYSAGELFF.